This T cell receptor beta chain stems from a study of blood T cell repertoires in COVID-19. For the study at large: COVID-19 samples collected from the United States, Italy and Spain covered acute and convalescent phases. Sample material is recorded as cDNA or gDNA derived from T cells, B-cell-depleted T cells, or PBMCs.

Methods used by the authors: Estimation of nucleated cell counts relied on the amplification of reference gene primers. The protocol was immunoSEQ multiplex PCR, while the TCRdb copy is restricted to in-frame clones and leaves out a portion. Clone size and V and J calls were adopted from that table, with D and trimming inferred from the DNA. This repertoire shows around 50,000 clones, about 85% found once; its top ten account for 4% to 5.5%. Germline loops: CDR1 SQVTM, CDR2 ANQGSEA. The V end lost 1 base, the J end lost 4 bases, and 10 bases lay between the germline ends. The CDR3 totals 13 residues.

This TCR was sampled from a middle-aged man with active COVID-19. The rearrangement links TRBV29-1 to TRBJ1-2, with a possible D match to TRBD1 (5 bases). The sequencing input was peripheral blood. The CDR3: CSVEVGQGYGYTF. As DNA, the CDR3 is TGCAGCGTTGAAGTCGGGCAGGGCTATGGCTACACCTTC.